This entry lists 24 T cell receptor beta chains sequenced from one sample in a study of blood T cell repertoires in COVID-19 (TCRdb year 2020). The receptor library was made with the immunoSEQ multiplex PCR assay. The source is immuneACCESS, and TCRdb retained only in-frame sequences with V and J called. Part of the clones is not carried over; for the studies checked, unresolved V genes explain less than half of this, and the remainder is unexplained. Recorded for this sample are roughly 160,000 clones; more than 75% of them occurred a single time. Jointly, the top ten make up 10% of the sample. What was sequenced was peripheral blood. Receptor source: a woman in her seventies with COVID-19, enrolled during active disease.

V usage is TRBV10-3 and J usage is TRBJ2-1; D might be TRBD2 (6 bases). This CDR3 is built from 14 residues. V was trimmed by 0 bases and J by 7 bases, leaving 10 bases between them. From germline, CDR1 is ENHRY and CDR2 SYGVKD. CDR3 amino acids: CAISESRDVNEQFF. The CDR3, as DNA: TGTGCCATCAGTGAGTCGCGGGATGTGAATGAGCAGTTCTTC.

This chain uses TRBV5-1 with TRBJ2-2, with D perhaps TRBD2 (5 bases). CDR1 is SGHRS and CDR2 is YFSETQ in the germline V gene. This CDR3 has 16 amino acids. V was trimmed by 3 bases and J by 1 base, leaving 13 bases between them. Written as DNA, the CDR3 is TGCGCCAGCAGCTACCGAACGGGGAGGAACACCGGGGAGCTGTTTTTT. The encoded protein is CASSYRTGRNTGELFF.

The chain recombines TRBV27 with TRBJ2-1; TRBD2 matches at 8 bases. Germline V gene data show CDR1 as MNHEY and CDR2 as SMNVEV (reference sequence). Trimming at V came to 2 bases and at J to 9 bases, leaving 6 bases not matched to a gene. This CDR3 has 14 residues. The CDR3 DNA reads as TGTGCCAGCAGTTTAGGGGGACTAGTGTTTGAGCAGTTCTTC. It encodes CASSLGGLVFEQFF.

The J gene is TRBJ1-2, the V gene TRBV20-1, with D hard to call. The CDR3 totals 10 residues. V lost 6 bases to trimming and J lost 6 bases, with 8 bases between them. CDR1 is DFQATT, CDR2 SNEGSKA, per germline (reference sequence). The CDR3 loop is CSAPADGYTF. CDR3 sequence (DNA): TGCAGTGCCCCCGCGGATGGCTACACCTTC.

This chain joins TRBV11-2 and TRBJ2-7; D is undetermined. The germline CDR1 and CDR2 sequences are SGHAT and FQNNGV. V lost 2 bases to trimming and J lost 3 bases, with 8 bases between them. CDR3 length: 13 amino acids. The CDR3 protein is CASSLWAVYEQYF. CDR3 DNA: TGTGCCAGCAGCTTATGGGCCGTCTACGAGCAGTACTTC. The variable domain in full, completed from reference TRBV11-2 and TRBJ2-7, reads EAGVAQSPRYKIIEKRQSVAFWCNPISGHATLYWYQQILGQGPKLLIQFQNNGVVDDSQLPKDRFSAERLKGVDSTLKIQPAKLEDSAVYLCASSLWAVYEQYFGPGTRLTVT.

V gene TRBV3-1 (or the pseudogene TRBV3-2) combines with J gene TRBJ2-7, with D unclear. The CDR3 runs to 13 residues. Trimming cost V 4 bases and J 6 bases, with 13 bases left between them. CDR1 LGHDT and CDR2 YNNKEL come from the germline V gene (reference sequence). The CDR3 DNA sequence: TGTGCCAGCAGCCCAGGATTTTTAGTCGAGCAGTACTTC. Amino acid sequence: CASSPGFLVEQYF.

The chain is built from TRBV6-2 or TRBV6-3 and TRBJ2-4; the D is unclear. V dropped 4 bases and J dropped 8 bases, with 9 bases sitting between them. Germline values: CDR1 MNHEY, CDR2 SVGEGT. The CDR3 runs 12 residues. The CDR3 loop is CASSSRLDIQYF. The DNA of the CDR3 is TGTGCCAGCAGTTCTCGACTTGACATTCAGTACTTC.

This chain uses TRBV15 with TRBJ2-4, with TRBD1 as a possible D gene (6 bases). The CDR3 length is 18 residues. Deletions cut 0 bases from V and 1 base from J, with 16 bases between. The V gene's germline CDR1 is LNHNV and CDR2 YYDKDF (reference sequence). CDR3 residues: CATSRDQGRGSAKNIQYF. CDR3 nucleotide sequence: TGTGCCACCAGCAGAGATCAGGGTAGGGGGTCGGCCAAAAACATTCAGTACTTC.

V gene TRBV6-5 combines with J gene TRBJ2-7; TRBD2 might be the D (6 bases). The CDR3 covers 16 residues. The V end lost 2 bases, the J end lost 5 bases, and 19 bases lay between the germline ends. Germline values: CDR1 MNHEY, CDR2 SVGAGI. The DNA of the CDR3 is TGTGCCAGCAGTTACGCCGGATGGCGGGGTAAGGACGAGCAGTACTTC. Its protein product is CASSYAGWRGKDEQYF.

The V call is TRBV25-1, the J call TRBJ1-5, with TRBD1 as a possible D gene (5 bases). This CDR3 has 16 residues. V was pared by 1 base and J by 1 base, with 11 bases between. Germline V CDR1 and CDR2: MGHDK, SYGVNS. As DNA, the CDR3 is TGTGCCAGCAGTGAATCGGGGGGAAGCAGCAATCAGCCCCAGCATTTT. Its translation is CASSESGGSSNQPQHF.

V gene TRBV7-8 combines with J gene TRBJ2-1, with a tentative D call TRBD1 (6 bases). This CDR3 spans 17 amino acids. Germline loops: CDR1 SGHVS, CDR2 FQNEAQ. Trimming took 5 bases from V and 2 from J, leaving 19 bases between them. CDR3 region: CASSPSWGRATYNEQFF. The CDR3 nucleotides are TGTGCCAGCAGCCCCAGCTGGGGGCGGGCGACCTACAATGAGCAGTTCTTC.

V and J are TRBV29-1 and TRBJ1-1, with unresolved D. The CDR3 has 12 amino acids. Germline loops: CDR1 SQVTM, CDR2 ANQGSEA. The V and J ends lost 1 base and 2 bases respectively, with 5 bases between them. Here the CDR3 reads CSVEGANTEAFF. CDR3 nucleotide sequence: TGCAGCGTTGAAGGCGCAAACACTGAAGCTTTCTTT.

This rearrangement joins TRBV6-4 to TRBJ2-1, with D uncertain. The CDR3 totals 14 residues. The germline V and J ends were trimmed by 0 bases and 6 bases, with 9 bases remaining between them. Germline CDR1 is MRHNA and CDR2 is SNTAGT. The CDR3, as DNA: TGTGCCAGCAGTGACTCACTACCCTCCAATGAGCAGTTCTTC. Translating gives CASSDSLPSNEQFF.

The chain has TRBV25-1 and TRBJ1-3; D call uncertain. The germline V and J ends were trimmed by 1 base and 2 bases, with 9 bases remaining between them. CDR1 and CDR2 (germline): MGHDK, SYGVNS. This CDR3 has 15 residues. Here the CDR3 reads CASSESREPGNTIYF. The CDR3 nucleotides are TGTGCCAGCAGTGAATCTAGAGAACCTGGAAACACCATATATTTT.

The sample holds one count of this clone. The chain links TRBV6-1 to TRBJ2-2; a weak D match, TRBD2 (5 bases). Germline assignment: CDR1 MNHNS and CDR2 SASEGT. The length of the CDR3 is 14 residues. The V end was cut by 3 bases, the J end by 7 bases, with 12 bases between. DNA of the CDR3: TGTGCCAGCAGTGATAACTTCGGGGTCGGGGAGCTGTTTTTT. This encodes CASSDNFGVGELFF.

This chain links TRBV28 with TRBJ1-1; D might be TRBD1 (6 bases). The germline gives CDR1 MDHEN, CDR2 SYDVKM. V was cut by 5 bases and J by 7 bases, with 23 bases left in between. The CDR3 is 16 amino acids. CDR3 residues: CASSRVETGWAGEAFF. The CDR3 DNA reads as TGTGCCAGCAGTCGGGTGGAGACAGGTTGGGCGGGTGAAGCTTTCTTT.

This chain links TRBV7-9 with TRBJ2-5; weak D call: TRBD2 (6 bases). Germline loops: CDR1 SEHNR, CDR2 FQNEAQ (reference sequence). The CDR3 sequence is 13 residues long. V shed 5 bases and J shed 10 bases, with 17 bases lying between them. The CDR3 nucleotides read TGTGCCAGCAGCGGCCCCCTACCGGAGGGCCAGTACTTC. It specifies CASSGPLPEGQYF.

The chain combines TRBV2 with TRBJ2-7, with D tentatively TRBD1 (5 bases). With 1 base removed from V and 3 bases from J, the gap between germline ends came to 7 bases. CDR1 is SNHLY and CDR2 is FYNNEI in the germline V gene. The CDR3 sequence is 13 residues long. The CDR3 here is CASSEGGRYEQYF. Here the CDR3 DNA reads TGTGCCAGCAGTGAAGGGGGCCGCTACGAGCAGTACTTC.

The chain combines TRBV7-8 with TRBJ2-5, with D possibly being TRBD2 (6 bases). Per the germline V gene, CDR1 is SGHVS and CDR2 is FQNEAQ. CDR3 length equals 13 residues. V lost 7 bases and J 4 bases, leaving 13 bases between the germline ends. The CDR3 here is CASTITSPETQYF. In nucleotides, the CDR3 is TGTGCCAGCACCATTACTAGCCCAGAGACCCAGTACTTC. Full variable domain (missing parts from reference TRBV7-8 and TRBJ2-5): GAGVSQSPRYKVAKRGQDVALRCDPISGHVSLFWYQQALGQGPEFLTYFQNEAQLDKSGLPSDRFFAERPEGSVSTLKIQRTQQEDSAVYLCASTITSPETQYFGPGTRLLVL.

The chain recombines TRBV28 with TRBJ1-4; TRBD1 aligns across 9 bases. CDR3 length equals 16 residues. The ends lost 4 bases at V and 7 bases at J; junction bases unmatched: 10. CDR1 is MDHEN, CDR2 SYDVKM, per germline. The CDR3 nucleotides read TGTGCCAGCAGTTCCTACGGGGACAGGGACGGTGAAAAACTGTTTTTT. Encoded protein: CASSSYGDRDGEKLFF.

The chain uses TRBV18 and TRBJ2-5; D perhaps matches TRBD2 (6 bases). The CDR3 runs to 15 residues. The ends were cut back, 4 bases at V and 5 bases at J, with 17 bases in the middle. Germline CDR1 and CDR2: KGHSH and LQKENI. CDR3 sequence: CASSRQPGLRETQYF. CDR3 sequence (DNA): TGTGCCAGCTCACGCCAGCCGGGACTGAGGGAGACCCAGTACTTC.

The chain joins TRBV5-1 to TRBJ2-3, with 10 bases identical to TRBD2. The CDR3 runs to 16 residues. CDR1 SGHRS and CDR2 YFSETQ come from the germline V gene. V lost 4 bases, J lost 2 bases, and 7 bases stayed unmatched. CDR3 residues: CASSIFSGGATDTQYF. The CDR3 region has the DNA TGCGCCAGCAGCATCTTCAGCGGGGGGGCCACAGATACGCAGTATTTT.

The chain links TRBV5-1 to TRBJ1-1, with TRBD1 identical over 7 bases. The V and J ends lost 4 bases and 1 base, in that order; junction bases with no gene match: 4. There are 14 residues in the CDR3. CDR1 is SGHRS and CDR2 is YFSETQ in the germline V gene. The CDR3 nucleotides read TGCGCCAGCAGCAGGGACAGTCCGAACACTGAAGCTTTCTTT. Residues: CASSRDSPNTEAFF.

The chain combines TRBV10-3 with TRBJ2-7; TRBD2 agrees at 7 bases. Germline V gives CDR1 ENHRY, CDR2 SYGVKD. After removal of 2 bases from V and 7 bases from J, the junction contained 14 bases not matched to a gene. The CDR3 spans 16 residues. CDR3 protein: CAISEMASGLAGEQYF. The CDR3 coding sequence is TGTGCCATCAGTGAGATGGCTAGCGGATTGGCGGGGGAGCAGTACTTC.